This entry lists 20 T cell receptor beta chains sequenced from one sample in a study of blood T cell repertoires in COVID-19. Produced via immunoSEQ multiplex PCR; TCRdb's table is partial and in-frame only. The table records around 74,000 clones, around 90% of them present only once. The sequencing input was peripheral blood. The receptors derive from a woman older than 75 with active or convalescent COVID-19.

This clone was picked up one time. CDR3 DNA sequence: TGTGCCAGCAGCGCCTATACGACTAGCACAGATACGCAGTATTTT. It specifies CASSAYTTSTDTQYF. The V call is TRBV7-3, the J call TRBJ2-3; D gene ambiguous. Looked up from germline, CDR1 is SGHTA and CDR2 is FQGTGA. CDR3 length: 15 amino acids. The V end lost 5 bases, the J end lost 0 bases, and 12 bases lay between the germline ends. Full variable domain (remainder filled in from reference TRBV7-3 and TRBJ2-3): GAGVSQTPSNKVTEKGKYVELRCDPISGHTALYWYRQSLGQGPEFLIYFQGTGAADDSGLPNDRFFAVRPEGSVSTLKIQRTERGDSAVYLCASSAYTTSTDTQYFGPGTRLTVL.

This clone was seen just once. The chain joins TRBV2 to TRBJ1-2; D is unresolved. The germline V gene encodes CDR1 SNHLY and CDR2 FYNNEI. This CDR3 is built from 14 residues. V was pared by 5 bases and J by 4 bases, with 14 bases between. The CDR3 DNA reads TGTGCCAGCAGTAAAGGTCCCCTTTCCTATGGCTACACCTTC. Translation gives CASSKGPLSYGYTF.

This chain joins TRBV29-1 and TRBJ1-1; 9 bases are shared with TRBD1. The CDR3 is 13 amino acids. Germline-derived CDR1 and CDR2 are SQVTM and ANQGSEA. V lost 5 bases and J lost 11; bases outside the gene matches: 12. Here the CDR3 DNA reads TGCAGCGTTTGGACAGGGGTCGCGGTGGAGGCTTTCTTT. Protein: CSVWTGVAVEAFF.

This rearrangement joins TRBV28 to TRBJ1-5; 10 positions match TRBD1. V was pared by 8 bases and J by 9 bases, with 7 bases of the junction left unmatched. CDR3 length equals 13 residues. Germline-derived CDR1 and CDR2 are MDHEN and SYDVKM. CDR3 sequence (DNA): TGTGCCAGCGGTGGGACAGGGGAGATGCCCCAGCATTTT. This codes for CASGGTGEMPQHF.

The V call is TRBV28, the J call TRBJ2-7; D not resolved. Germline assignment: CDR1 MDHEN and CDR2 SYDVKM. V dropped 6 bases and J dropped 3 bases, with 12 bases sitting between them. This CDR3 has 13 amino acids. DNA for the CDR3: TGTGCCAGCAGATTAGTATCGGGCTACGAGCAGTACTTC. Translating it yields CASRLVSGYEQYF. Filled out from reference TRBV28 and TRBJ2-7, the complete variable domain reads DVKVTQSSRYLVKRTGEKVFLECVQDMDHENMFWYRQDPGLGLRLIYFSYDVKMKEKGDIPEGYSVSREKKERFSLILESASTNQTSMYLCASRLVSGYEQYFGPGTRLTVT.

The V gene is TRBV6-5, the J gene TRBJ2-3; D ambiguous. Germline CDR1 and CDR2: MNHEY and SVGAGI. V was pared by 2 bases and J by 0 bases, with 12 bases between. The CDR3 contains 16 residues. The CDR3 is CASSYRGRASTDTQYF. CDR3 DNA sequence: TGTGCCAGCAGTTACAGAGGCAGAGCTAGCACAGATACGCAGTATTTT.

The V call is TRBV5-1, the J call TRBJ2-7; TRBD1 aligns across 7 bases. The V segment lost 4 bases and the J segment 1 base; nucleotides outside the gene matches: 5. Germline CDR1 reads SGHRS; CDR2 reads YFSETQ. The CDR3 spans 14 residues. CDR3: CASSAPGQSYEQYF. DNA for the CDR3: TGCGCCAGCAGCGCTCCGGGACAGTCCTACGAGCAGTACTTC.

This chain uses TRBV12-3 or TRBV12-4 with TRBJ2-1; D is unresolved. This CDR3 is built from 11 residues. The V end was cut by 3 bases, the J end by 8 bases, with 5 bases between. The CDR3 loop reads CASSFSDEQFF. DNA for the CDR3: TGTGCCAGCAGTTTTTCCGATGAGCAGTTCTTC.

CDR3: CATSSLSGNGNTIYF. The CDR3, as DNA: TGTGCCACCAGCAGCCTCTCGGGGAATGGAAACACCATATATTTT. The gene calls are TRBV15 and TRBJ1-3; D gene ambiguous. Germline-derived CDR1 and CDR2 are LNHNV and YYDKDF (reference sequence). The CDR3 runs 15 residues. Trimming took off 3 bases at V and 3 bases at J, with 12 bases between the two ends.

This chain uses TRBV28 with TRBJ2-7, with 8 bases that match TRBD1. CDR3 length: 14 amino acids. Germline trimming cut 6 bases from V and 6 bases from J; bases unmatched to any gene: 10. Germline CDR1 and CDR2: MDHEN and SYDVKM. Here the CDR3 reads CASSRQGSPVEQYF. CDR3 sequence (DNA): TGTGCCAGCAGCCGACAGGGGTCCCCTGTCGAGCAGTACTTC.

This chain joins TRBV28 and TRBJ1-5; D unresolved. The CDR3 totals 13 residues. Germline assignment: CDR1 MDHEN and CDR2 SYDVKM. V gave up 6 bases and J gave up 6 bases, with 12 bases separating them. DNA for the CDR3: TGTGCCAGCAGGACAAGTGTAAGTCAGCCCCAGCATTTT. It translates to CASRTSVSQPQHF.

The chain uses TRBV4-2 and TRBJ2-2, with D hard to call. Between the trimmed V and J ends, which lost 2 bases and 0 bases, there was a span of 10 bases. The CDR3 spans 16 residues. CDR1 is LGHNA, CDR2 YNFKEQ, per germline. CDR3 coding DNA: TGTGCCAGCAGCCAATCCGGGTATTCGAACACCGGGGAGCTGTTTTTT. This sequence encodes CASSQSGYSNTGELFF.

J is TRBJ1-1 and V is TRBV4-1, with TRBD1 matching 7 bases. CDR1 and CDR2 (germline): MGHRA, YSYEKL. This CDR3 region has 16 residues. Trimming took 1 base from V and 0 from J; bases not matched to a gene: 5. The CDR3 spells CASSQGDRRLNTEAFF. The DNA of the CDR3 is TGCGCCAGCAGCCAAGGGGACAGAAGATTGAACACTGAAGCTTTCTTT.

J is TRBJ1-1 and V is TRBV12-5; perhaps TRBD1 as D (5 bases). The CDR3 covers 12 residues. The V end lost 0 bases, the J end lost 11 bases, and 10 bases lay between the germline ends. Germline loops: CDR1 LGHNT, CDR2 FRNRAP. DNA of the CDR3: TGTGCTAGTGGTTTGGTGTCAGGGCACGCTTTCTTT. Its translation: CASGLVSGHAFF.

The CDR3: CASSAPGSVSGNTIYF. For the CDR3, the DNA is TGTGCCAGCAGCGCTCCCGGGAGCGTCTCTGGAAACACCATATATTTT. This chain connects TRBV9 to TRBJ1-3; D is unclear. CDR3 length: 16 residues. Germline values: CDR1 SGDLS, CDR2 YYNGEE. The V end lost 3 bases, the J end lost 0 bases, and 13 bases lay between the germline ends.

This clone has just one count. The V call is TRBV7-6, the J call TRBJ2-5; TRBD2 might be the D (5 bases). Germline assignment: CDR1 SGHVS and CDR2 FNYEAQ. Trimming pared 1 base from V and 0 bases from J, leaving 9 bases between. This CDR3 has 15 residues. In DNA, the CDR3 is TGTGCCAGCAGCTTAGTAGCGAGGTACCAAGAGACCCAGTACTTC. The encoded protein is CASSLVARYQETQYF.

V is TRBV10-2 and J is TRBJ1-6; the match to TRBD1 covers 7 bases. V was pared by 7 bases and J by 10 bases, with 13 bases of the junction left unmatched. Germline V gene lookup returns CDR1 WSHSY and CDR2 SAAADI. The CDR3 loop spans 15 amino acids. The CDR3 loop reads CASTRNRDRGSPLHF. The CDR3 DNA is TGCGCCAGCACTAGGAATCGGGACAGAGGCTCACCCCTCCACTTT.

This clone was observed a handful of times. V gene TRBV28 combines with J gene TRBJ1-3; no definite D call. The CDR3 has 14 residues. The germline V gene encodes CDR1 MDHEN and CDR2 SYDVKM. Trimming cost V 7 bases and J 0 bases, with 10 bases left between them. Here the CDR3 DNA reads TGTGCCAGCACCCTCTCCTTCTCTGGAAACACCATATATTTT. Translated: CASTLSFSGNTIYF.

The chain joins TRBV5-1 to TRBJ2-2; D remains unclear. Germline V CDR1 and CDR2: SGHRS, YFSETQ. The CDR3 totals 13 residues. The germline V and J ends were trimmed by 4 bases and 7 bases, with 11 bases remaining between them. CDR3 in amino acids: CASSPRVHGELFF. The CDR3 bases are TGCGCCAGCAGCCCCCGGGTCCACGGGGAGCTGTTTTTT.

The rearrangement joins TRBV2 to TRBJ1-2; 9 bases line up with TRBD1. J gave up 2 bases and V 10 bases, and 17 bases lay outside the gene matches. This CDR3 has 17 amino acids. The germline V gene has CDR1 SNHLY and CDR2 FYNNEI. The CDR3 region is CANEDPGQGHSNYGYTF. CDR3 sequence (DNA): TGTGCCAACGAAGATCCGGGACAGGGTCATTCCAACTATGGCTACACCTTC.